A selection of T cell receptor beta chains follows, all from one sample in a study of T cell changes during pregnancy in multiple sclerosis. Profiled with immunoSEQ multiplex PCR; TCRdb holds only in-frame clones, not every one. Of 40,000 to 50,000 clones in the sample, 80% to 95% were seen once. Sequencing used CD4+ T cells from peripheral blood mononuclear cells, obtained after pregnancy. These receptors were obtained from a female donor in good health, enrolled as a control in a pregnancy study. Each CDR3 is given with its conserved first and last residue. The D gene is left open where the match is weak. Size is omitted from some rows. Given values are once, few, many or a class for expanded clones.

D | size | J | V | CDR3 | DNA
- | few | TRBJ1-6 | TRBV6-5 | CASSYGRSPLHF | TGTGCCAGCAGTTACGGCCGTTCACCCCTCCACTTT
- | - | TRBJ2-7 | TRBV27 | CASSLSTGGPYEQYF | TGTGCCAGCAGTTTATCGACAGGCGGCCCCTACGAGCAGTACTTC
- | - | TRBJ1-2 | TRBV2 | CASSSDRSGGYTF | TGTGCCAGCAGTTCGGACAGATCGGGAGGCTACACCTTC
TRBD2 | - | TRBJ2-1 | TRBV6-4 | CASSPLAGTYNEQFF | TGTGCCAGCAGTCCCCTAGCGGGTACCTACAATGAGCAGTTCTTC
TRBD1 | - | TRBJ1-2 | TRBV28 | CASRAGTVILYGYTF | TGTGCCAGCAGAGCCGGGACAGTAATCCTCTATGGCTACACCTTC
TRBD2 | - | TRBJ2-1 | TRBV28 | CATQSGIGLAGTGSSYNEQFF | TGTGCCACCCAGAGTGGAATAGGACTAGCCGGAACGGGGAGCTCCTACAATGAGCAGTTCTTC
- | - | TRBJ1-6 | TRBV18 | CASSPPQGYNSPLHF | TGTGCCAGCTCACCACCGCAGGGGTATAATTCACCCCTCCACTTT
- | - | TRBJ2-3 | TRBV4-3 | CASSQESNWDTQYF | TGCGCCAGCAGCCAAGAGAGCAATTGGGATACGCAGTATTTT
TRBD1 | - | TRBJ2-6 | TRBV9 | CASSVWDRTSGANVLTF | TGTGCCAGCAGCGTTTGGGACAGGACATCTGGGGCCAACGTCCTGACTTTC
- | - | TRBJ2-7 | TRBV6-6 | CASSYDSSYEQYF | TGTGCCAGCAGTTACGACAGTTCCTACGAGCAGTACTTC
TRBD2 | - | TRBJ2-2 | TRBV4-2 | CASSQLAGGDTGELFF | TGTGCCAGCAGCCAACTAGCGGGGGGGGACACCGGGGAGCTGTTTTTT